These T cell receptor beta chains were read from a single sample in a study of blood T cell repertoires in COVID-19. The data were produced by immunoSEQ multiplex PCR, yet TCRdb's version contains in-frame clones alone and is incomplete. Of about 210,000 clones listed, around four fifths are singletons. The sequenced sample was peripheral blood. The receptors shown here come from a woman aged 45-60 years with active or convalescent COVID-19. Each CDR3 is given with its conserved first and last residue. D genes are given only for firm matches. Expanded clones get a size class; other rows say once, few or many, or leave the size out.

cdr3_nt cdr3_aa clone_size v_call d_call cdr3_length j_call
TGTGCCAGCAGCCAAGGCACACCACAGGGAAGGGATGGCTACACCTTC CASSQGTPQGRDGYTF . TRBV4-2 . 16 TRBJ1-2
TGTGCCAGCAGCCAAGATTTTGGGTTCAGCGGGAGGGCTCGGAATGAGCAGTTCTTC CASSQDFGFSGRARNEQFF . TRBV3-1/TRBV3-2 TRBD2 19 TRBJ2-1
TGTGCCAGCAGTGAAAACAGATATAGCAATCAGCCCCAGCATTTT CASSENRYSNQPQHF . TRBV6-1 . 15 TRBJ1-5
TGTGCCAGCAGCTCCGGGACAGGGGGAACCGGGGAGCTGTTTTTT CASSSGTGGTGELFF once TRBV6-5 TRBD1 15 TRBJ2-2
TGTGCCAGCAGGGCGGAACCTAGGGGGGCTTTCTTT CASRAEPRGAFF few TRBV3-1/TRBV3-2 . 12 TRBJ1-1
TGTGCCAGCAGCTTAACAGGCAGGCGTGATCCAGGGGCCAACGTCCTGACTTTC CASSLTGRRDPGANVLTF . TRBV7-9 . 18 TRBJ2-6
TGTGCCAGCAGCTACACGGGAGAGTCAGATACGCAGTATTTT CASSYTGESDTQYF . TRBV11-2 . 14 TRBJ2-3
TGTGCCAGCAGCTTGGCAGGCTACTACGAGCAGTACTTC CASSLAGYYEQYF . TRBV5-4 . 13 TRBJ2-7
TGTGCCAGCAGCTTACCCGAGGGGGTTTCTTCTGAAGCTTTCTTT CASSLPEGVSSEAFF once TRBV7-9 . 15 TRBJ1-1
TGTGCCACCCACGATTTAGAGGGACAGGGGCTATATGGCTACACCTTC CATHDLEGQGLYGYTF . TRBV15 TRBD1 16 TRBJ1-2
TGTGCCAGCAGTGAAATAACGGCAGCAGGAGGTGGGCAGCCCCAGCATTTT CASSEITAAGGGQPQHF . TRBV2 . 17 TRBJ1-5
TGTGCCAGCAGCCAAGAGAAGGCTAGCGGGAGAACAGATACGCAGTATTTT CASSQEKASGRTDTQYF . TRBV4-2 TRBD2 17 TRBJ2-3
TGTGCCAGCAGCCCCAGGCCCGCGAGTCAGCCCCAGCATTTT CASSPRPASQPQHF . TRBV27 . 14 TRBJ1-5
TGTGCCAGCTCACCAGCGGGACAGGGGTATGGCTACACCTTC CASSPAGQGYGYTF . TRBV18 TRBD1 14 TRBJ1-2
TGTGCCAGCAGTTACCCCCCCCAGGGCAGCAACACTGAAGCTTTCTTT CASSYPPQGSNTEAFF . TRBV6-5 . 16 TRBJ1-1
TGTGCCAGTTCCCCGGGATTTCTCTCTGGAAACACCATATATTTT CASSPGFLSGNTIYF . TRBV19 . 15 TRBJ1-3
TGTGCCAGCACTCGGACAGGGGGCAGGGCTGAAGCTTTCTTT CASTRTGGRAEAFF . TRBV3-1/TRBV3-2 TRBD1 14 TRBJ1-1
TGTGCCAGCAGCCGGGGACTAGCGGGAGTCGGGGAGACCCAGTACTTC CASSRGLAGVGETQYF few TRBV2 TRBD2 16 TRBJ2-5
TGTGCCAGTATGGACAGATACAATGAGCAGTTCTTC CASMDRYNEQFF . TRBV19 . 12 TRBJ2-1
TGTGCCAGCAGCTCCACGCGGGGGGACTATTCACCCCTCCACTTT CASSSTRGDYSPLHF . TRBV7-8 . 15 TRBJ1-6
TGTGCCAGCAGCTTAGGCGGCCGCAGCAATCAGCCCCAGCATTTT CASSLGGRSNQPQHF . TRBV7-2 . 15 TRBJ1-5
TGTGCCAGCAGCCGCCCTCGGGGTCCTGGAAACACCATATATTTT CASSRPRGPGNTIYF . TRBV7-9 . 15 TRBJ1-3
TGTGCCAGCAGCTCCGGGACTGTTACGCAGCAGTACTTC CASSSGTVTQQYF . TRBV11-2 . 13 TRBJ2-7
TGTGCCAGTACCAGTACAGGAAACACCATATATTTT CASTSTGNTIYF . TRBV19 . 12 TRBJ1-3
TGTGCCAGCAGCTTGGCGGGACAGTATAACTATGGCTACACCTTC CASSLAGQYNYGYTF . TRBV5-6 TRBD1 15 TRBJ1-2
TGTGCCAGCAGCCCCAGGGGTGGCAATCAGCCCCAGCATTTT CASSPRGGNQPQHF . TRBV7-8 . 14 TRBJ1-5
TGTGCCAGCAGCTTGTTAGGGAGAGATACGCAGTATTTT CASSLLGRDTQYF . TRBV11-2 . 13 TRBJ2-3
TGTGCCAGCAGCGCTCGGGGCTCTGGAAACACCATATATTTT CASSARGSGNTIYF . TRBV2 . 14 TRBJ1-3
TGTGCCAGCTCACGGGGGCCTGTAAATGAGCAGTTCTTC CASSRGPVNEQFF . TRBV18 . 13 TRBJ2-1
TGTGCCAGCTCCCTAGGACAGAGCAATCAGCCCCAGCATTTT CASSLGQSNQPQHF . TRBV5-6 . 14 TRBJ1-5
TGTGCCAGCAGTTATAGCAGCAATCAGCCCCAGCATTTT CASSYSSNQPQHF . TRBV12-3/TRBV12-4 . 13 TRBJ1-5
TGTGCCAGCTCAATGCAGGGATACACCGGGGAGCTGTTTTTT CASSMQGYTGELFF . TRBV18 . 14 TRBJ2-2
TGCAGCGTTGCTACCGGGGTAAATGAGCAGTTCTTC CSVATGVNEQFF . TRBV29-1 . 12 TRBJ2-1
TGTGCCAGCAGCCAATCAAACTATGGCTACACCTTC CASSQSNYGYTF . TRBV4-2 . 12 TRBJ1-2
TGCAGCGCCAGACAGCCGCCGCGCGAGACCCAGTACTTC CSARQPPRETQYF . TRBV29-1 . 13 TRBJ2-5
TGTGCCAGCAGCCAAGAGGACTTCAATGAGCAGTTCTTC CASSQEDFNEQFF . TRBV14 . 13 TRBJ2-1
TGCAGCGTCCGAGAACCGAGGCAGGGCGGTGTTCACGGGGAGCTGTTTTTT CSVREPRQGGVHGELFF . TRBV29-1 . 17 TRBJ2-2
TGTGCCAGCAGACAGGGACTAGCGAGTCCCGGGGAGCTGTTTTTT CASRQGLASPGELFF . TRBV6-5 TRBD2 15 TRBJ2-2
TGTGCCAGCAGCGGGACAGGGGAAAGCAATCAGCCCCAGCATTTT CASSGTGESNQPQHF . TRBV9 TRBD1 15 TRBJ1-5
TGTGCCAGTAGTGAACTGACAGCCCCAGATACGCAGTATTTT CASSELTAPDTQYF . TRBV19 . 14 TRBJ2-3
TGCGCCAGCAGCCAGGGCGGGAATAGCAATCAGCCCCAGCATTTT CASSQGGNSNQPQHF . TRBV4-1 . 15 TRBJ1-5
TGTGCCAGCAGCACTACAGGGGGCCGGACTGGGGCCAACGTCCTGACTTTC CASSTTGGRTGANVLTF . TRBV3-1/TRBV3-2 TRBD1 17 TRBJ2-6
TGTGCCAGCAGCTTCGGCGGGAGGCTCGGGGATACGCAGTATTTT CASSFGGRLGDTQYF few TRBV7-3 TRBD2 15 TRBJ2-3
TGTGCCAGCAGTGAATTTGGCGGGAGATATACAGATACGCAGTATTTT CASSEFGGRYTDTQYF . TRBV6-1 TRBD2 16 TRBJ2-3
TGTGCCAGCAGCGTTGTACCTAATAATGAGCAGTTCTTC CASSVVPNNEQFF . TRBV9 . 13 TRBJ2-1
TGCGCCAGCAGCATCTCCAGCGGGGGGTCGAATGAGCAGTTCTTC CASSISSGGSNEQFF once TRBV5-1 TRBD2 15 TRBJ2-1
TGCGCCAGCAGCTTGGAGGGGAATTATCGTCAGCCCCAGCATTTT CASSLEGNYRQPQHF . TRBV5-1 . 15 TRBJ1-5